This T cell receptor beta chain is drawn from a study of cytomegalovirus exposure and HLA in healthy donors. Study results and caveats: Several of the most significant clusters were apparently associated with common viral pathogens in a later analysis. Follow-up analysis later connected one missense variant in DCLRE1C with trimming of TCR beta V- and J-genes.

With 2 bases clipped from V and 1 base from J, the junction kept 9 bases outside the gene matches. The CDR3 is 18 residues long. CDR1 and CDR2 (germline): MGHRA, YSYEKL. 13 Jbeta primers and 60 Vbeta primers were used for the PCR. The table came from immunoSEQ multiplex PCR; TCRdb's copy has only in-frame clones and leaves some out. The sample lists more than 100,000 clones, 55% to 65% occurring once. Points on this clone: The antigen remains unidentified.

The J gene is TRBJ2-2, the V gene TRBV4-1; 8 bases match TRBD1. Sequencing was carried out using PBMCs. The receptor was derived from a man aged 40-55 years in good health and CMV-seropositive. This CDR3 is CASSQWGTGGRNTGELFF. In DNA, the CDR3 is TGCGCCAGCAGCCAATGGGGTACAGGGGGGAGGAACACCGGGGAGCTGTTTTTT.